This TCR beta chain emerged from a study of CD8 T cells in ankylosing spondylitis. Study observations and caveats: The disease-linked clones had a CD8+ phenotype and low blood frequencies. Reportedly, matched ankylosing spondylitis synovial fluid was significantly enriched for disease-linked clones.

A quantitative 5'-RACE method, one with molecular barcodes, was used to make TCR beta libraries. TCRdb re-called the 5' RACE reads through MiXCR, storing one row per CDR3 protein. Of 130,000 or so distinct CDR3 sequences in the sample, roughly 6.6% were seen once. This clonotype was detected ten times or more. Its cognate antigen is unknown. Germline V gene sequence: CDR1 KGHSH, CDR2 LQKENI. The CDR3 is made up of 14 amino acids. The V end was cut by 2 bases, the J end by 1 base, with 8 bases between. The receptor was isolated from a male donor with ankylosing spondylitis or in good health (not recorded which). This chain uses TRBV18 with TRBJ1-1; no firm D call. The sample was blood, either unsorted or a sorted T cell fraction (not recorded which). CDR3: CASSPARGNTEAFF. As DNA, the CDR3 is TGTGCCAGCTCACCAGCACGGGGGAACACTGAAGCTTTCTTT.